The present T cell receptor beta chain was sequenced within a study of T cell responses to AZD1222 COVID-19 vaccine. Germline V CDR1 and CDR2: MGHRA, YSYEKL. V shed 0 bases and J shed 5 bases, with 4 bases lying between them. The CDR3 runs to 12 residues. Assay: immunoSEQ multiplex PCR; the TCRdb copy retains only in-frame clones and omits some. The table has about 130,000 clones, approximately 90% seen once. Sequenced material: peripheral blood, taken on day 0 of AZD1222 vaccination. The chain uses TRBV4-1 and TRBJ1-2; D gene uncertain. The source is an adult in good health. CDR3 protein: CASSQEGYGYTF. The CDR3 region has the DNA TGCGCCAGCAGCCAAGAAGGATATGGCTACACCTTC.